A single sample gave rise to the 11 T cell receptor beta chains below, sequenced in a study of neurological immune-mediated disorders. A single record per CDR3 protein comes from TCRdb applying MiXCR to the 5' RACE reads. The sample shows 27,000 or so distinct CDR3 sequences, roughly 15% of them seen only once. The source material was PBMCs. The source is a man between 65 and 85 years old in good health.

In this sample, this clonotype turned up many times. The chain recombines TRBV5-5 with TRBJ2-5, with TRBD1 matching 8 bases. After removal of 4 bases from V and 2 bases from J, the junction contained 10 bases not matched to a gene. The CDR3 runs 16 residues. Germline V lookup: CDR1 SGHKS, CDR2 YYEKEE (reference sequence). DNA of the CDR3: TGTGCCAGCAGCACTTTGGCCGGGACAGGACAAGAGACCCAGTACTTC. It codes for CASSTLAGTGQETQYF.

Many counts were recorded for this clonotype. This chain joins TRBV18 and TRBJ2-7; D is unresolved. The CDR3 has 13 residues. Germline assignment: CDR1 KGHSH and CDR2 LQKENI. V lost 3 bases, J lost 0 bases, and 6 bases lay in between. In DNA form, the CDR3 reads TGTGCCAGCTCACCGGCGAGCTCCTACGAGCAGTACTTC. Translating gives CASSPASSYEQYF. Combining the CDR3 with reference TRBV18 and TRBJ2-7 gives the whole variable domain NAGVMQNPRHLVRRRGQEARLRCSPMKGHSHVYWYRQLPEEGLKFMVYLQKENIIDESGMPKERFSAEFPKEGPSILRIQQVVRGDSAAYFCASSPASSYEQYFGPGTRLTVT.

This clonotype was counted ten times or more. This chain uses TRBV12-3 or TRBV12-4 with TRBJ2-7; TRBD1 matches at 9 bases. The CDR3 runs 15 residues. With 3 bases clipped from V and 6 bases from J, the junction kept 9 bases outside the gene matches. The CDR3, as DNA: TGTGCCAGCAGTTTGCGGGCCGGGACAGGGCTCGAGCAGTACTTC. Encoded protein: CASSLRAGTGLEQYF.

This clonotype showed up many times. V usage is TRBV5-1 and J usage is TRBJ2-1; 7 nucleotides align to TRBD2. V trimming: 0 bases; J trimming: 0 bases; junction bases outside the gene matches: 12. The germline V gene encodes CDR1 SGHRS and CDR2 YFSETQ. This CDR3 contains 19 residues. CDR3 loop: CASSLVLVLAVSSYNEQFF. The CDR3 DNA reads TGCGCCAGCAGCTTGGTTTTGGTTCTAGCGGTAAGCTCCTACAATGAGCAGTTCTTC.

This clonotype was detected many times. This chain links TRBV20-1 with TRBJ1-5; weak D call: TRBD1 (5 bases). Trimming cost V 5 bases and J 0 bases, with 20 bases left between them. Looked up from germline, CDR1 is DFQATT and CDR2 is SNEGSKA (reference sequence). The CDR3 is made up of 17 amino acids. The CDR3 coding sequence is TGCAGTGCTGTACGGGACGTAGGGCTTTATAGCAATCAGCCCCAGCATTTT. This encodes CSAVRDVGLYSNQPQHF.

The sample holds many counts of this clonotype. Its ends do not fully match the called genes, so a read error is possible. V is TRBV29-1 and J is TRBJ1-2; D is ambiguous. Germline V gene sequence: CDR1 SQVTM, CDR2 ANQGSEA. The CDR3 is made up of 13 amino acids. The DNA for the CDR3 is TGCAGCTTTGAAGATGTCGCCTACTATGGCTACACCTTC. This gives the protein CSFEDVAYYGYTF.

At least ten counts were recorded for this clonotype. The chain uses TRBV12-3 or TRBV12-4 and TRBJ1-2; unclear D gene. The CDR3 covers 13 residues. The ends were cut back, 1 base at V and 6 bases at J, with 9 bases in the middle. The CDR3 sequence is CASSLGGLDGYTF. The CDR3 bases are TGTGCCAGCAGTTTAGGGGGTTTGGATGGCTACACCTTC.

This clonotype was observed at least ten times. This sequence joins TRBV7-2 and TRBJ1-6; TRBD1 matches 8 bases. This CDR3 comprises 18 residues. V lost 5 bases to trimming and J lost 3 bases; unmatched junction nucleotides: 12. Looked up from germline, CDR1 is SGHTA and CDR2 is FQGNSA. The chain's CDR3 is CASSPRTGQGFYNSPLHF. CDR3 nucleotide sequence: TGTGCCAGCAGCCCCCGAACAGGACAGGGCTTCTATAATTCACCCCTCCACTTT.

V is TRBV18 and J is TRBJ1-2; the match to TRBD1 covers 8 bases. Losses at the gene ends were 5 bases for V and 3 bases for J; bases not matched to a gene: 5. CDR3 size: 14 residues. Looked up from germline, CDR1 is KGHSH and CDR2 is LQKENI. The CDR3, as DNA: TGTGCCAGCTCAGAGGGACAGGCTGACTATGGCTACACCTTC. Translated: CASSEGQADYGYTF.

This clonotype showed up many times. The rearrangement joins TRBV7-6 to TRBJ2-1; possible D gene TRBD1, 5 bases. CDR1 SGHVS and CDR2 FNYEAQ come from the germline V gene. This CDR3 is 14 amino acids long. The ends were cut back, 0 bases at V and 7 bases at J, with 10 bases in the middle. The DNA for the CDR3 is TGTGCCAGCAGCTTAGCGGGCCGACAGAATGAGCAGTTCTTC. Amino acid sequence: CASSLAGRQNEQFF.

This clonotype was counted ten times or more. The gene calls are TRBV20-1 and TRBJ2-7, with TRBD2 identical over 16 bases. J lost 0 bases, V lost 3 bases, and 5 bases had no gene match. CDR1 is DFQATT and CDR2 is SNEGSKA in the germline V gene (reference sequence). The CDR3 has 17 residues. The CDR3 DNA is TGCAGTGCTAGGACCGGGACTAGCGGGGGGGACTCCTACGAGCAGTACTTC. It yields the protein CSARTGTSGGDSYEQYF.